This T cell receptor (beta chain) was identified in a study of molecular identifiers for immune sequencing clone quantification. V shed 3 bases, J shed 8 bases, and the junction held 7 bases outside the gene matches. The CDR3 totals 13 residues. The germline gives CDR1 DFQATT, CDR2 SNEGSKA (reference sequence). Previously described methods with listed TCR primers produced the bulk TCR libraries. Using its own MiXCR run on the PCR reads, TCRdb lists one record per CDR3 protein. The repertoire holds fewer than 350,000 distinct CDR3 sequences, roughly a quarter seen once, with around 0.76% in the top ten. General observations from the study: Over 97% of effector molecules, yet under 1% of naive-cell molecules, were held by clones above 20 RNA copies.

Regarding this clonotype: Antigen unknown.

The source of this sequence is a human donor in good health. Some libraries in this study had Jurkat cell RNA spiked in. Source material: naive CD8+ T cells from blood, with Jurkat cell RNA spiked in. The subset is: FACS-sorted CD8+CD4-CCR7+CD45RA+ naive T cells. The chain has TRBV20-1 and TRBJ2-3; 8 nucleotides align to TRBD1. CDR3 DNA sequence: TGCAGTGCTAGGGCAGGGGGCGCAGGTACGCAGTATTTT. It specifies CSARAGGAGTQYF.